The 31 T cell receptor beta chains below all came from one sample that was sequenced in a study of lymphopenia after photon versus proton radiotherapy. TCRdb keeps only in-frame clones here, not all; method: immunoSEQ multiplex PCR. The table includes tens of thousands of clones, about nine tenths detected once. Sequences were derived from peripheral blood, sampled from a patient treated with photon-based radiotherapy. These receptors originate from a woman in her 70s with pancreatic cancer.

The V call is TRBV6-4, the J call TRBJ2-1; no definite D call. Trimming stripped 5 bases from V and 4 bases from J, with 18 bases between. This CDR3 has 16 residues. Germline loops: CDR1 MRHNA, CDR2 SNTAGT. The chain's CDR3 is CASSPTPLRAYNEQFF. In nucleotides, the CDR3 is TGTGCCAGCAGTCCAACTCCATTGCGCGCGTACAATGAGCAGTTCTTC.

V is TRBV6-4 and J is TRBJ2-1, with 9 bases fitting TRBD2. The CDR3 length is 16 residues. CDR1 is MRHNA, CDR2 SNTAGT, per germline. The V and J ends lost 4 bases and 0 bases, in that order; junction bases with no gene match: 4. CDR3: CASSVLAGVSYNEQFF. CDR3 in DNA: TGTGCCAGCAGTGTATTAGCGGGAGTCTCCTACAATGAGCAGTTCTTC.

This clone was seen just once. The chain carries TRBV5-4 and TRBJ2-7; TRBD1 aligns across 10 bases. CDR3 length: 14 residues. Germline V gene data show CDR1 as SGHNT and CDR2 as YYREEE (reference sequence). J was trimmed by 3 bases and V by 4 bases; bases with no gene match: 4. The CDR3 DNA reads TGTGCCAGCAGCCCGGGACAGGGGTACTACGAGCAGTACTTC. Translated, it gives CASSPGQGYYEQYF.

The rearrangement uses TRBV5-1 and TRBJ2-4; TRBD1 is a possible D gene (7 bases). Germline CDR1 SGHRS, CDR2 YFSETQ. The germline V and J ends were trimmed by 2 bases and 7 bases, with 13 bases remaining between them. This CDR3 has 14 residues. CDR3 sequence: CASSFDRAGNIQYF. Written as DNA, the CDR3 is TGCGCCAGCAGCTTTGACAGGGCGGGGAACATTCAGTACTTC.

This clone has a handful of counts. The chain carries TRBV30 and TRBJ2-7; 12 bases are a match to TRBD2. The CDR3 is 14 amino acids. Germline assignment: CDR1 GTSNPN and CDR2 SVGIG (reference sequence). V shed 2 bases and J 6 bases; nucleotides not matched to a gene: 5. CDR3 sequence (DNA): TGTGCCTGGAGTCCATTACTAGCGGGAGGCGAGCAGTACTTC. It specifies CAWSPLLAGGEQYF.

The gene calls are TRBV15 and TRBJ2-7, with a weak D call TRBD2 (6 bases). The CDR3 spans 15 residues. CDR1 is LNHNV, CDR2 YYDKDF, per germline (reference sequence). V shed 3 bases and J shed 4 bases, with 16 bases lying between them. The CDR3 bases are TGTGCCACCAGCAGCCCCCGGGTAGCGGTATACGAGCAGTACTTC. Translating gives CATSSPRVAVYEQYF.

The chain uses TRBV7-3 and TRBJ2-5; D call uncertain. V was pared by 6 bases and J by 1 base, with 9 bases between. Germline V gene sequence: CDR1 SGHTA, CDR2 FQGTGA. CDR3 length: 13 residues. Here the CDR3 reads CASSSLPQETQYF. The CDR3 DNA sequence: TGTGCCAGCAGTTCACTACCCCAAGAGACCCAGTACTTC.

This rearrangement joins TRBV6-1 to TRBJ2-7, with D perhaps TRBD2 (6 bases). Germline-derived CDR1 and CDR2 are MNHNS and SASEGT. This CDR3 contains 12 residues. Between the trimmed V and J ends, which lost 10 bases and 0 bases, there was a span of 10 bases. CDR3 loop: CANSGPSYEQYF. The CDR3, as DNA: TGTGCCAATAGCGGTCCCTCCTACGAGCAGTACTTC.

This clone was recorded once. Other DNA sequences in the same sample also yield this CDR3. V usage is TRBV11-2 and J usage is TRBJ2-7; weak D call: TRBD1 (6 bases). V shed 6 bases and J shed 3 bases, with 15 bases lying between them. This CDR3 contains 14 residues. Germline CDR1 SGHAT, CDR2 FQNNGV. This chain's CDR3 is CASRSHREGYEQYF. CDR3 DNA: TGTGCCAGCAGGTCCCACAGGGAAGGCTACGAGCAGTACTTC.

The CDR3 DNA is TGTGCAGCGGAGCGGGAGAACACCGGGGAGCTGTTTTTT. Translated: CAAERENTGELFF. The chain is built from TRBV28 and TRBJ2-2; 7 bases line up with TRBD2. The length of the CDR3 is 13 residues. CDR1 MDHEN and CDR2 SYDVKM come from the germline V gene.

The rearrangement links TRBV27 to TRBJ2-3; TRBD2 matches 13 bases. The CDR3 has 19 amino acids. The junction had 20 bases not matched to a gene; V was cut back by 7 bases and J by 7 bases. Germline loops: CDR1 MNHEY, CDR2 SMNVEV (reference sequence). The CDR3 nucleotides read TGTGCCAGCACAACAAGGACTAGCGGGAGACCGGGACCGCTTTATACGCAGTATTTT. As protein: CASTTRTSGRPGPLYTQYF.

CDR3 bases: TGTGCCAGCAGCTCAGGACTAGCAAGCCAAGAGACCCAGTACTTC. This sequence encodes CASSSGLASQETQYF. The V gene is TRBV5-5, the J gene TRBJ2-5; 8 positions agree with TRBD2. J was trimmed by 1 base and V by 3 bases; bases with no gene match: 5. The germline CDR1 and CDR2 sequences are SGHKS and YYEKEE (reference sequence). This CDR3 is 15 amino acids long.

This clone has only one observation. The chain combines TRBV4-2 with TRBJ1-1; the D is unclear. Germline loops: CDR1 LGHNA, CDR2 YNFKEQ. The CDR3 contains 13 residues. Trimming removed 5 bases from V and 0 bases from J, with 7 bases in between. CDR3 nucleotides: TGTGCCAGCAGCTCTCGCATGAACACTGAAGCTTTCTTT. Its translation: CASSSRMNTEAFF.

The chain couples TRBV5-1 to TRBJ1-1, with D unresolved. Germline-derived CDR1 and CDR2 are SGHRS and YFSETQ. Trimming pared 2 bases from V and 1 base from J, leaving 12 bases between. There are 15 residues in the CDR3. The CDR3 loop is CASSLSGSGNTEAFF. CDR3 coding DNA: TGCGCCAGCAGCTTATCGGGGTCGGGGAACACTGAAGCTTTCTTT.

This clone was counted a few times. The genes are TRBV28 and TRBJ1-5, with 8 bases matching TRBD1. Germline trimming cut 6 bases from V and 5 bases from J; bases unmatched to any gene: 3. The CDR3 sequence is 13 residues long. Germline V lookup: CDR1 MDHEN, CDR2 SYDVKM. Here the CDR3 reads CASRAGGYQPQHF. The CDR3, as DNA: TGTGCCAGCAGGGCAGGGGGCTATCAGCCCCAGCATTTT.

The chain has TRBV28 and TRBJ2-2; 8 bases are a match to TRBD1. Germline CDR1 MDHEN, CDR2 SYDVKM. With V trimmed by 5 bases and J by 6 bases, 5 bases remained unmatched. The CDR3 loop spans 14 amino acids. The CDR3, as DNA: TGTGCCAGCAGTCCACGACAGGGGCCCGGGGAGCTGTTTTTT. Encoded protein: CASSPRQGPGELFF.

The J gene is TRBJ2-1, the V gene TRBV28; possibly TRBD1 for D (6 bases). Germline loops: CDR1 MDHEN, CDR2 SYDVKM. The CDR3 length is 17 residues. The V end was cut by 4 bases, the J end by 7 bases, with 23 bases between. CDR3 in amino acids: CASSSSSRGRGRNEQFF. As DNA, the CDR3 is TGTGCCAGCAGTTCATCCTCCCGGGGCAGGGGAAGGAATGAGCAGTTCTTC.

The chain joins TRBV29-1 to TRBJ2-5; TRBD2 aligns across 8 bases. The germline V gene encodes CDR1 SQVTM and CDR2 ANQGSEA. This CDR3 spans 17 amino acids. Trimming took 4 bases from V and 0 from J; bases not matched to a gene: 13. This CDR3 is CSVGSAGGNRYQETQYF. In DNA form, the CDR3 reads TGCAGCGTTGGTTCGGCGGGAGGAAATAGGTACCAAGAGACCCAGTACTTC.

The chain links TRBV7-2 to TRBJ2-1, with TRBD2 identical over 11 bases. Germline trimming cut 6 bases from V and 8 bases from J; bases unmatched to any gene: 6. This CDR3 is built from 14 residues. Germline assignment: CDR1 SGHTA and CDR2 FQGNSA. The DNA for the CDR3 is TGTGCCAGCAGTCGCACTAGCGGGAGTTATGAGCAGTTCTTC. Amino acid sequence: CASSRTSGSYEQFF.

The rearrangement joins TRBV5-1 to TRBJ2-1; D is uncertain. Germline values: CDR1 SGHRS, CDR2 YFSETQ. Trimming stripped 0 bases from V and 5 bases from J, with 12 bases between. The CDR3 is 15 amino acids. The CDR3 nucleotides read TGCGCCAGCAGCTTGGGGGCAGAAACGCACAATGAGCAGTTCTTC. Amino acids: CASSLGAETHNEQFF.

The genes are TRBV5-4 and TRBJ2-2; the match to TRBD2 covers 11 bases. V trimming: 4 bases; J trimming: 4 bases; junction bases outside the gene matches: 3. Germline CDR1 is SGHNT and CDR2 is YYREEE (reference sequence). The CDR3 has 15 residues. The CDR3 DNA reads as TGTGCCAGCAGCGGGGGACTAGCGGCCACCGGGGAGCTGTTTTTT. As protein: CASSGGLAATGELFF.

This sequence joins TRBV7-9 and TRBJ2-7; D is ambiguous. V shed 1 base and J shed 9 bases, with 10 bases lying between them. CDR1 is SEHNR, CDR2 FQNEAQ, per germline (reference sequence). The CDR3 length is 12 residues. The DNA of the CDR3 is TGTGCCAGCAGCTTAGGAGCACAGCCGCAGTACTTC. Amino acid sequence: CASSLGAQPQYF.

The genes are TRBV4-2 and TRBJ2-7, with D possibly matching TRBD2 (5 bases). The V end was cut by 3 bases, the J end by 4 bases, with 16 bases between. CDR3 length: 15 residues. Germline V gene lookup returns CDR1 LGHNA and CDR2 YNFKEQ. CDR3 loop: CASSQGTRVDYEQYF. CDR3 nucleotide sequence: TGTGCCAGCAGCCAGGGCACTAGGGTAGATTACGAGCAGTACTTC.

This chain's CDR3 is CASGTGGDEQYF. The CDR3 DNA follows: TGTGCCAGCGGGACAGGGGGCGATGAGCAGTACTTC. The V and J genes are TRBV2 and TRBJ2-7; 12 positions match TRBD1. CDR1 and CDR2 (germline): SNHLY, FYNNEI. Germline trimming cut 8 bases from V and 7 bases from J; bases unmatched to any gene: 3. The CDR3 runs 12 residues.

This chain links TRBV4-2 with TRBJ2-5; 11 bases line up with TRBD1. J gave up 4 bases and V 3 bases, and 13 bases lay outside the gene matches. Germline CDR1 is LGHNA and CDR2 is YNFKEQ. The CDR3 totals 18 residues. In DNA, the CDR3 is TGTGCCAGCAGCCACCCCCCGGGACAGGGGGGGAGTAGAGAGACCCAGTACTTC. Translated, it gives CASSHPPGQGGSRETQYF.

This clone was picked up a small number of times. The V call is TRBV12-1, the J call TRBJ1-1. TRBV12-1 is flagged as a pseudogene. The CDR3 consists of 13 residues. The CDR3: CASSFRPGGGAFF. In DNA, the CDR3 is TGTGCCAGCAGCTTTCGACCAGGCGGTGGGGCTTTCTTT.

The chain uses TRBV6-5 and TRBJ2-1; D unresolved. V was pared by 0 bases and J by 7 bases, with 10 bases between. The CDR3 spans 14 residues. CDR1 is MNHEY, CDR2 SVGAGI, per germline. CDR3 residues: CASSYSISKNEQFF. The CDR3 DNA follows: TGTGCCAGCAGTTACTCGATATCCAAAAATGAGCAGTTCTTC.

This chain joins TRBV7-2 and TRBJ2-7; D gene unclear. With 3 bases removed from V and 0 bases from J, the gap between germline ends came to 6 bases. Germline CDR1 SGHTA, CDR2 FQGNSA. There are 13 residues in the CDR3. The CDR3: CASSFGFSYEQYF. CDR3 in DNA: TGTGCCAGCAGCTTTGGGTTCTCCTACGAGCAGTACTTC.

This clone has a handful of counts. The rearrangement joins TRBV11-3 to TRBJ2-1; D remains ambiguous. Between the trimmed V and J ends, which lost 0 bases and 5 bases, there was a span of 11 bases. CDR3 size: 15 residues. CDR1 is SGHNT and CDR2 is YENEEA in the germline V gene. In DNA, the CDR3 is TGTGCCAGCAGCTTAGAGACCGGTGGGCACAATGAGCAGTTCTTC. Protein sequence: CASSLETGGHNEQFF.

This clone was seen a handful of times. The V and J genes are TRBV6-1 and TRBJ2-3; 10 positions match TRBD1. J gave up 4 bases and V 8 bases, and 6 bases lay outside the gene matches. This CDR3 spans 14 amino acids. In germline, CDR1 is MNHNS, CDR2 SASEGT. Here the CDR3 reads CASSGQGEADTQYF. The CDR3 bases are TGTGCCAGCTCCGGACAGGGGGAAGCAGATACGCAGTATTTT.

This CDR3 reads CASSLVQKSNTEAFF. In DNA form, the CDR3 reads TGTGCCAGCAGCTTAGTGCAGAAATCGAACACTGAAGCTTTCTTT. J is TRBJ1-1 and V is TRBV7-2; D not certain. The CDR3 is made up of 15 amino acids. Germline-derived CDR1 and CDR2 are SGHTA and FQGNSA. V was cut by 1 base and J by 1 base, with 10 bases left in between.